The 30 T cell receptor beta chains given below trace back to one sample, sequenced in a study of vaccination effects on CD4 cells after COVID-19. These receptors lack a known antigen. Using immunoSEQ multiplex PCR, the repertoire was profiled, and TCRdb retains in-frame clones only, with some absent. The sample records fewer than 40,000 clones, 70% to 85% being singletons. ViraFEST used viral peptide pools to expand antigen-specific CD4+ T cells before sequencing. Cells that had been cultured for 10 days were the source of isolated CD4+ T cells. Participants each got two BNT162b2 or mRNA-1273 vaccine doses. Here the sequenced sample was CD4+ T cells from PBMCs cultured with HCoV-NL63 spike peptides, taken after COVID-19 vaccination. The receptors come from a human donor who received a COVID-19 vaccine. Some clones in this sample may be carry-over from other donors' samples.

This chain uses TRBV15 with TRBJ2-3; D is possibly TRBD1 (5 bases). The CDR3 runs to 15 residues. Between the trimmed V and J ends, which lost 3 bases and 2 bases, there was a span of 12 bases. The germline V gene encodes CDR1 LNHNV and CDR2 YYDKDF (reference sequence). The CDR3, as DNA: TGTGCCACCAGCAGGGCAGGGTGGTACACAGATACGCAGTATTTT. Translation: CATSRAGWYTDTQYF. Combining the CDR3 with reference TRBV15 and TRBJ2-3 gives the whole variable domain DAMVIQNPRYQVTQFGKPVTLSCSQTLNHNVMYWYQQKSSQAPKLLFHYYDKDFNNEADTPDNFQSRRPNTSFCFLDIRSPGLGDTAMYLCATSRAGWYTDTQYFGPGTRLTVL.

The V gene is TRBV7-8, the J gene TRBJ2-3, with 10 bases matching TRBD2. In germline, CDR1 is SGHVS, CDR2 FQNEAQ. The CDR3 is 18 residues long. J gave up 5 bases and V 5 bases, and 16 bases lay outside the gene matches. The CDR3 reads CASSPRRGEAGGQDTQYF. CDR3 in DNA: TGTGCCAGCAGCCCCCGGAGGGGTGAAGCGGGGGGGCAAGATACGCAGTATTTT.

The chain couples TRBV9 to TRBJ2-5, with D perhaps given as TRBD1 or TRBD2 (7 bases each). Germline values: CDR1 SGDLS, CDR2 YYNGEE. Trimming took off 0 bases at V and 4 bases at J, with 19 bases between the two ends. This CDR3 comprises 17 residues. DNA for the CDR3: TGTGCCAGCAGCGTAGCGGGGGGCCCAGGGGGTCTAGAGACCCAGTACTTC. Encoded protein: CASSVAGGPGGLETQYF.

The J gene is TRBJ2-6, the V gene TRBV3-1 (or the pseudogene TRBV3-2), with D possibly called TRBD1 or TRBD2 (5 bases each). Germline V gene lookup returns CDR1 LGHDT and CDR2 YNNKEL (reference sequence). With 1 base removed from V and 11 bases from J, the gap between germline ends came to 12 bases. The CDR3 has 14 residues. The DNA of the CDR3 is TGTGCCAGCAGCCAAGTTATAGGGACCGACGTCCTGACTTTC. Amino acid sequence: CASSQVIGTDVLTF.

The chain carries TRBV19 and TRBJ1-5; D perhaps matches TRBD1 (5 bases). The germline V gene has CDR1 LNHDA and CDR2 SQIVND (reference sequence). The CDR3 consists of 16 residues. V was pared by 3 bases and J by 6 bases, with 18 bases between. CDR3 in amino acids: CASSIGQGSPSQPQHF. Here the CDR3 DNA reads TGTGCCAGTAGTATTGGCCAGGGTAGCCCAAGTCAGCCCCAGCATTTT.

This chain links TRBV7-2 with TRBJ2-3; D is uncertain. Trimming removed 5 bases from V and 5 bases from J, with 8 bases in between. The CDR3 is made up of 12 amino acids. CDR1 is SGHTA and CDR2 is FQGNSA in the germline V gene. CDR3 sequence (DNA): TGTGCCAGCAGCCCTCAAGGAGATACGCAGTATTTT. It is translated as CASSPQGDTQYF. The variable domain in full, with the rest retrieved from reference TRBV7-2 and TRBJ2-3, is GAGVSQSPSNKVTEKGKDVELRCDPISGHTALYWYRQSLGQGLEFLIYFQGNSAPDKSGLPSDRFSAERTGGSVSTLTIQRTQQEDSAVYLCASSPQGDTQYFGPGTRLTVL.

The gene calls are TRBV3-1 (or the pseudogene TRBV3-2) and TRBJ1-2; 7 nucleotides align to TRBD1. The CDR3 is 16 residues long. V shed 4 bases, J shed 4 bases, and the junction held 12 bases outside the gene matches. Looked up from germline, CDR1 is LGHDT and CDR2 is YNNKEL (reference sequence). The CDR3 is CASSLSGGAIGYGYTF. The CDR3 DNA is TGTGCCAGCAGCCTATCAGGGGGGGCTATCGGCTATGGCTACACCTTC.

The genes are TRBV7-3 and TRBJ2-6; TRBD1 aligns across 8 bases. This CDR3 is built from 19 residues. The J segment lost 0 bases and the V segment lost 5 bases, leaving 12 bases of the junction unmatched. Looked up from germline, CDR1 is SGHTA and CDR2 is FQGTGA. The CDR3 coding sequence is TGTGCCAGCAGCCCCATCCCCGGACAGGGAAGCTCTGGGGCCAACGTCCTGACTTTC. Its translation is CASSPIPGQGSSGANVLTF.

Only one count was recorded for this clone. The V gene is TRBV19, the J gene TRBJ2-3, with 7 nucleotides matching TRBD2. The CDR3 consists of 15 residues. J gave up 5 bases and V 3 bases, and 8 bases lay outside the gene matches. Germline lookup yields CDR1 LNHDA and CDR2 SQIVND (reference sequence). CDR3 bases: TGTGCCAGTAGTATCCTTGCGGGGGTTGTAGATACGCAGTATTTT. This sequence encodes CASSILAGVVDTQYF.

V and J are TRBV3-1 (or the pseudogene TRBV3-2) and TRBJ1-1; D is unresolved. The CDR3 sequence is 12 residues long. The V gene's germline CDR1 is LGHDT and CDR2 YNNKEL (reference sequence). Trimming removed 4 bases at V and 9 bases at J, with 12 bases between. The CDR3 DNA sequence: TGTGCCAGCAGCCTCTCCCAAGGGAAAGCTTTCTTT. Protein product: CASSLSQGKAFF.

The V and J genes are TRBV19 and TRBJ1-4; perhaps TRBD1 as D (5 bases). Germline-derived CDR1 and CDR2 are LNHDA and SQIVND (reference sequence). This CDR3 has 16 residues. The V end lost 5 bases, the J end lost 7 bases, and 20 bases lay between the germline ends. The CDR3 DNA is TGTGCCAGTAGTGGGGGATATCGGGGTTACGGTGAAAAACTGTTTTTT. Protein: CASSGGYRGYGEKLFF.

The V and J genes are TRBV7-9 and TRBJ2-5; D is unclear. CDR1 SEHNR and CDR2 FQNEAQ come from the germline V gene (reference sequence). V lost 1 base and J 4 bases, leaving 10 bases between the germline ends. CDR3 length equals 14 residues. CDR3: CASSLGGLGETQYF. CDR3 DNA: TGTGCCAGCAGCTTAGGGGGATTGGGAGAGACCCAGTACTTC.

The chain couples TRBV2 to TRBJ1-6, with no clear D. Germline V gene lookup returns CDR1 SNHLY and CDR2 FYNNEI. The CDR3 is 15 amino acids. V shed 6 bases and J shed 0 bases, with 9 bases lying between them. The CDR3 sequence: CASRDQSSYNSPLHF. As DNA, the CDR3 is TGTGCCAGCAGGGACCAGAGCTCCTATAATTCACCCCTCCACTTT.

This chain connects TRBV11-2 to TRBJ2-1; possibly TRBD2 for D (5 bases). V gave up 7 bases and J gave up 7 bases, with 17 bases separating them. This CDR3 is 14 amino acids long. Germline V gives CDR1 SGHAT, CDR2 FQNNGV. CDR3 protein: CASKYGGFGNEQFF. The CDR3 DNA sequence: TGTGCCAGCAAATACGGAGGTTTCGGGAATGAGCAGTTCTTC.

The chain uses TRBV14 and TRBJ2-1; a possible D gene is TRBD2 (6 bases). CDR3 length: 17 residues. Germline V CDR1 and CDR2: SGHDN, FVKESK. Trimming took off 1 base at V and 7 bases at J, with 20 bases between the two ends. The CDR3 coding sequence is TGTGCCAGCAGCCAAGTGCGACAAGGGGTAGGGAGGAATGAGCAGTTCTTC. This gives the protein CASSQVRQGVGRNEQFF.

In its sample, this clone was seen once. This chain connects TRBV27 to TRBJ1-1; 9 nucleotides agree with TRBD1. The CDR3 is made up of 18 amino acids. V shed 0 bases and J 1 base; nucleotides not matched to a gene: 9. Germline-derived CDR1 and CDR2 are MNHEY and SMNVEV (reference sequence). The DNA of the CDR3 is TGTGCCAGCAGTTTATCTGGGACAGGGAGGGATTGGAACACTGAAGCTTTCTTT. Translated: CASSLSGTGRDWNTEAFF.

The chain has TRBV10-3 and TRBJ1-2, with 7 bases fitting TRBD1. Germline CDR1 and CDR2: ENHRY and SYGVKD. The CDR3 sequence is 17 residues long. After removal of 3 bases from V and 1 base from J, the junction contained 11 bases not matched to a gene. As DNA, the CDR3 is TGTGCCATCAGTGATGCGACAGGGAGATGGCTTAACTATGGCTACACCTTC. Protein sequence: CAISDATGRWLNYGYTF.

The rearrangement joins TRBV13 to TRBJ2-7, with TRBD1 as a possible D gene (5 bases). Per germline, CDR1 PRHDT and CDR2 FYEKMQ (reference sequence). There are 12 residues in the CDR3. Deletions cut 3 bases from V and 6 bases from J, with 9 bases between. The CDR3 reads CASSLLGREQYV. The CDR3 DNA reads as TGTGCCAGCAGCTTGTTGGGGCGCGAGCAGTACGTC.

The chain couples TRBV2 to TRBJ2-5; 12 nucleotides agree with TRBD2. V was pared by 7 bases and J by 1 base, with 7 bases of the junction left unmatched. Germline V CDR1 and CDR2: SNHLY, FYNNEI. The CDR3 runs to 16 residues. CDR3 sequence reads: CASISGLAGSQETQYF. The CDR3 nucleotides are TGTGCCAGCATCTCAGGACTAGCGGGGAGCCAAGAGACCCAGTACTTC. Complete variable domain (other parts from reference TRBV2 and TRBJ2-5): EPEVTQTPSHQVTQMGQEVILRCVPISNHLYFYWYRQILGQKVEFLVSFYNNEISEKSEIFDDQFSVERPDGSNFTLKIRSTKLEDSAMYFCASISGLAGSQETQYFGPGTRLLVL.

The V gene is TRBV24-1, the J gene TRBJ1-1; tentatively, D is TRBD1 (5 bases). V shed 5 bases and J shed 5 bases, with 14 bases lying between them. The CDR3 runs to 14 residues. The germline V gene has CDR1 KGHDR and CDR2 SFDVKD. The DNA of the CDR3 is TGTGCCACCAGTGCTAGCTCGGGGGTAACTGAAGCTTTCTTT. Its protein is CATSASSGVTEAFF.

This chain uses TRBV2 with TRBJ1-2, with TRBD1 matching over 11 bases. This CDR3 spans 14 amino acids. CDR1 and CDR2 (germline): SNHLY, FYNNEI. J was trimmed by 2 bases and V by 7 bases; bases with no gene match: 3. The CDR3 DNA is TGTGCCAGCACGGGGACAGGGGGAAACTATGGCTACACCTTC. Encoded protein: CASTGTGGNYGYTF.

The rearrangement joins TRBV2 to TRBJ2-7; perhaps TRBD1 as D (6 bases). The CDR3 extends over 14 amino acids. V was trimmed by 7 bases and J by 0 bases, leaving 13 bases between them. Germline CDR1 SNHLY, CDR2 FYNNEI. The CDR3 region is CASTRDTSSYEQYV. The CDR3 DNA reads TGTGCCAGCACTCGGGACACCAGCTCCTACGAGCAGTACGTC.

CDR3 in DNA: TGTGCCAGCAGCTTCGGGACAGGTTTGAACACCGGGGAGCTGTTTTTT. It encodes CASSFGTGLNTGELFF. The chain carries TRBV5-6 and TRBJ2-2; 8 bases fit TRBD1. CDR1 and CDR2 from the germline V gene are SGHDT and YYEEEE. The CDR3 is 16 residues long. With 2 bases clipped from V and 1 base from J, the junction kept 4 bases outside the gene matches. Combining the CDR3 with reference TRBV5-6 and TRBJ2-2 gives the whole variable domain DAGVTQSPTHLIKTRGQQVTLRCSPKSGHDTVSWYQQALGQGPQFIFQYYEEEERQRGNFPDRFSGHQFPNYSSELNVNALLLGDSALYLCASSFGTGLNTGELFFGEGSRLTVL.

This chain uses TRBV4-1 with TRBJ2-5; D gene unclear. Germline CDR1 is MGHRA and CDR2 is YSYEKL. V was trimmed by 6 bases and J by 1 base, leaving 9 bases between them. The CDR3 totals 13 residues. CDR3 amino acids: CASRRALQETQYF. CDR3 in DNA: TGCGCCAGCAGAAGAGCGCTCCAAGAGACCCAGTACTTC.

The chain carries TRBV19 and TRBJ2-1; D not certain. V lost 3 bases, J lost 2 bases, and 5 bases lay in between. Germline loops: CDR1 LNHDA, CDR2 SQIVND (reference sequence). The CDR3 loop spans 13 amino acids. The CDR3 region has the DNA TGTGCCAGTAGTATCTCTACCTACAATGAGCAGTTCTTC. Protein product: CASSISTYNEQFF.

This chain joins TRBV12-3 or TRBV12-4 and TRBJ2-1; TRBD2 aligns across 8 bases. V trimming: 8 bases; J trimming: 14 bases; junction bases outside the gene matches: 8. This CDR3 is built from 11 residues. The CDR3 reads CASRLREGKFF. The CDR3 DNA reads TGTGCCAGCCGACTCCGGGAGGGGAAGTTCTTC.

This chain joins TRBV6-5 and TRBJ2-7; 12 bases align to TRBD2. Unmatched junction bases numbered 0, after V lost 0 bases and J lost 3 bases. The CDR3 is 15 amino acids. From germline, CDR1 is MNHEY and CDR2 SVGAGI. CDR3 in DNA: TGTGCCAGCAGTTACTCACTAGCGGGGGGCTACGAGCAGTACGTC. Amino acid sequence: CASSYSLAGGYEQYV.

This clone appeared a few times. The rearrangement joins TRBV6-1 to TRBJ1-2; D is uncertain. V lost 3 bases and J 4 bases, leaving 6 bases between the germline ends. Germline V gene sequence: CDR1 MNHNS, CDR2 SASEGT. The CDR3 sequence is 12 residues long. Here the CDR3 reads CASSEGSYGYTF. The CDR3, as DNA: TGTGCCAGCAGTGAGGGCAGCTATGGCTACACCTTC.

V usage is TRBV10-1 and J usage is TRBJ2-2, with unresolved D. The V gene lost 2 bases and the J gene lost 3 bases, with 10 bases spanning the gap. The germline V gene has CDR1 WNHNN and CDR2 SYGVQD (reference sequence). CDR3 length equals 15 residues. The CDR3 bases are TGCGCCAGCAGTGAGGGGCCCTCTTACACCGGGGAGCTGTTTTTT. Its protein product is CASSEGPSYTGELFF.

The chain combines TRBV6-2 or TRBV6-3 with TRBJ1-4, with unresolved D. The germline gives CDR1 MNHEY, CDR2 SVGEGT. CDR3 length: 11 amino acids. The V gene lost 2 bases and the J gene lost 10 bases, with 5 bases spanning the gap. The CDR3 loop reads CASSYRGKLFF. As DNA, the CDR3 is TGTGCCAGCAGTTACCGAGGAAAACTGTTTTTT.